This TCR beta chain is drawn from a study of T cell repertoires in cytomegalovirus infection. The overall study: In public TCR beta signatures, there were indications of both CMV infection and matching HLA type. Study results and caveats: HLA-C-restricted, CMV-specific TCR beta clonotypes were dominant ex vivo.

Note on this clonotype: Its target is not known.

Per germline, CDR1 MNHEY and CDR2 SVGEGT. The V gene end was trimmed by 2 bases and the J gene end by 3 bases; junction bases not matched to a gene: 12. This CDR3 is 17 amino acids long. From the reads, TCRdb called clonotypes with MiXCR, one entry per CDR3 protein. The sample holds 550,000 to 850,000 distinct CDR3 sequences, 33% seen once. This sequence joins TRBV6-2 or TRBV6-3 and TRBJ2-7; 8 bases map to TRBD2. This receptor was identified in a human donor in good health (CMV status not recorded). Some clones in this sample may be carry-over from other donors' samples. The sample in question was cultured PBMCs, obtained from culture after CMV antigen stimulation. The CDR3 DNA reads as TGTGCCAGCAGTTACCGGGACACTCAAGCGGGAGACTACGAGCAGTACTTC. It specifies CASSYRDTQAGDYEQYF.